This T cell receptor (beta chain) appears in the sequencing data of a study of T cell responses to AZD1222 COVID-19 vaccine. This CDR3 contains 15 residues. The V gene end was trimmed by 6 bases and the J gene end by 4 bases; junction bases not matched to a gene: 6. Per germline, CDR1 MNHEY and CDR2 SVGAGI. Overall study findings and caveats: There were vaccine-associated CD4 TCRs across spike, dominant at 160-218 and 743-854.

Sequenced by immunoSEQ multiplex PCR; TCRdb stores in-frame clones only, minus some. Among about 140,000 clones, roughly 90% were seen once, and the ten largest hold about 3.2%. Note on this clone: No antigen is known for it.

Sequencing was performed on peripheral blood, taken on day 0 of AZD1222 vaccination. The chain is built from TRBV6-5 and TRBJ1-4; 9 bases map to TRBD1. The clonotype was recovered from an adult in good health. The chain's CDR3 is CASRGTGPYNEKLFF. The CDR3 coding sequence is TGTGCCAGCAGGGGGACAGGGCCGTATAATGAAAAACTGTTTTTT.